This T cell receptor beta chain originates from a study of T cell changes during pregnancy in multiple sclerosis. This clone was seen a single time. The CDR3 is 14 residues long. Germline CDR1 and CDR2: SQVTM and ANQGSEA. The J segment lost 2 bases and the V segment lost 6 bases, leaving 8 bases of the junction unmatched. Here immunoSEQ multiplex PCR was the method, and the copy in TCRdb shows in-frame clones only, minus some. This sample carries approximately 35,000 clones, more than 70% of them seen once, and the ten largest clones take around 0.76%. This chain links TRBV29-1 with TRBJ2-5; 8 positions agree with TRBD2. This clonotype was sampled from a female donor in good health, enrolled as a control in a pregnancy study. The source was CD4+ T cells from peripheral blood mononuclear cells, collected after pregnancy. The DNA for the CDR3 is TGCAGCGTCGACCTGACTAGCGATCAAGAGACCCAGTACTTC. The encoded protein is CSVDLTSDQETQYF.